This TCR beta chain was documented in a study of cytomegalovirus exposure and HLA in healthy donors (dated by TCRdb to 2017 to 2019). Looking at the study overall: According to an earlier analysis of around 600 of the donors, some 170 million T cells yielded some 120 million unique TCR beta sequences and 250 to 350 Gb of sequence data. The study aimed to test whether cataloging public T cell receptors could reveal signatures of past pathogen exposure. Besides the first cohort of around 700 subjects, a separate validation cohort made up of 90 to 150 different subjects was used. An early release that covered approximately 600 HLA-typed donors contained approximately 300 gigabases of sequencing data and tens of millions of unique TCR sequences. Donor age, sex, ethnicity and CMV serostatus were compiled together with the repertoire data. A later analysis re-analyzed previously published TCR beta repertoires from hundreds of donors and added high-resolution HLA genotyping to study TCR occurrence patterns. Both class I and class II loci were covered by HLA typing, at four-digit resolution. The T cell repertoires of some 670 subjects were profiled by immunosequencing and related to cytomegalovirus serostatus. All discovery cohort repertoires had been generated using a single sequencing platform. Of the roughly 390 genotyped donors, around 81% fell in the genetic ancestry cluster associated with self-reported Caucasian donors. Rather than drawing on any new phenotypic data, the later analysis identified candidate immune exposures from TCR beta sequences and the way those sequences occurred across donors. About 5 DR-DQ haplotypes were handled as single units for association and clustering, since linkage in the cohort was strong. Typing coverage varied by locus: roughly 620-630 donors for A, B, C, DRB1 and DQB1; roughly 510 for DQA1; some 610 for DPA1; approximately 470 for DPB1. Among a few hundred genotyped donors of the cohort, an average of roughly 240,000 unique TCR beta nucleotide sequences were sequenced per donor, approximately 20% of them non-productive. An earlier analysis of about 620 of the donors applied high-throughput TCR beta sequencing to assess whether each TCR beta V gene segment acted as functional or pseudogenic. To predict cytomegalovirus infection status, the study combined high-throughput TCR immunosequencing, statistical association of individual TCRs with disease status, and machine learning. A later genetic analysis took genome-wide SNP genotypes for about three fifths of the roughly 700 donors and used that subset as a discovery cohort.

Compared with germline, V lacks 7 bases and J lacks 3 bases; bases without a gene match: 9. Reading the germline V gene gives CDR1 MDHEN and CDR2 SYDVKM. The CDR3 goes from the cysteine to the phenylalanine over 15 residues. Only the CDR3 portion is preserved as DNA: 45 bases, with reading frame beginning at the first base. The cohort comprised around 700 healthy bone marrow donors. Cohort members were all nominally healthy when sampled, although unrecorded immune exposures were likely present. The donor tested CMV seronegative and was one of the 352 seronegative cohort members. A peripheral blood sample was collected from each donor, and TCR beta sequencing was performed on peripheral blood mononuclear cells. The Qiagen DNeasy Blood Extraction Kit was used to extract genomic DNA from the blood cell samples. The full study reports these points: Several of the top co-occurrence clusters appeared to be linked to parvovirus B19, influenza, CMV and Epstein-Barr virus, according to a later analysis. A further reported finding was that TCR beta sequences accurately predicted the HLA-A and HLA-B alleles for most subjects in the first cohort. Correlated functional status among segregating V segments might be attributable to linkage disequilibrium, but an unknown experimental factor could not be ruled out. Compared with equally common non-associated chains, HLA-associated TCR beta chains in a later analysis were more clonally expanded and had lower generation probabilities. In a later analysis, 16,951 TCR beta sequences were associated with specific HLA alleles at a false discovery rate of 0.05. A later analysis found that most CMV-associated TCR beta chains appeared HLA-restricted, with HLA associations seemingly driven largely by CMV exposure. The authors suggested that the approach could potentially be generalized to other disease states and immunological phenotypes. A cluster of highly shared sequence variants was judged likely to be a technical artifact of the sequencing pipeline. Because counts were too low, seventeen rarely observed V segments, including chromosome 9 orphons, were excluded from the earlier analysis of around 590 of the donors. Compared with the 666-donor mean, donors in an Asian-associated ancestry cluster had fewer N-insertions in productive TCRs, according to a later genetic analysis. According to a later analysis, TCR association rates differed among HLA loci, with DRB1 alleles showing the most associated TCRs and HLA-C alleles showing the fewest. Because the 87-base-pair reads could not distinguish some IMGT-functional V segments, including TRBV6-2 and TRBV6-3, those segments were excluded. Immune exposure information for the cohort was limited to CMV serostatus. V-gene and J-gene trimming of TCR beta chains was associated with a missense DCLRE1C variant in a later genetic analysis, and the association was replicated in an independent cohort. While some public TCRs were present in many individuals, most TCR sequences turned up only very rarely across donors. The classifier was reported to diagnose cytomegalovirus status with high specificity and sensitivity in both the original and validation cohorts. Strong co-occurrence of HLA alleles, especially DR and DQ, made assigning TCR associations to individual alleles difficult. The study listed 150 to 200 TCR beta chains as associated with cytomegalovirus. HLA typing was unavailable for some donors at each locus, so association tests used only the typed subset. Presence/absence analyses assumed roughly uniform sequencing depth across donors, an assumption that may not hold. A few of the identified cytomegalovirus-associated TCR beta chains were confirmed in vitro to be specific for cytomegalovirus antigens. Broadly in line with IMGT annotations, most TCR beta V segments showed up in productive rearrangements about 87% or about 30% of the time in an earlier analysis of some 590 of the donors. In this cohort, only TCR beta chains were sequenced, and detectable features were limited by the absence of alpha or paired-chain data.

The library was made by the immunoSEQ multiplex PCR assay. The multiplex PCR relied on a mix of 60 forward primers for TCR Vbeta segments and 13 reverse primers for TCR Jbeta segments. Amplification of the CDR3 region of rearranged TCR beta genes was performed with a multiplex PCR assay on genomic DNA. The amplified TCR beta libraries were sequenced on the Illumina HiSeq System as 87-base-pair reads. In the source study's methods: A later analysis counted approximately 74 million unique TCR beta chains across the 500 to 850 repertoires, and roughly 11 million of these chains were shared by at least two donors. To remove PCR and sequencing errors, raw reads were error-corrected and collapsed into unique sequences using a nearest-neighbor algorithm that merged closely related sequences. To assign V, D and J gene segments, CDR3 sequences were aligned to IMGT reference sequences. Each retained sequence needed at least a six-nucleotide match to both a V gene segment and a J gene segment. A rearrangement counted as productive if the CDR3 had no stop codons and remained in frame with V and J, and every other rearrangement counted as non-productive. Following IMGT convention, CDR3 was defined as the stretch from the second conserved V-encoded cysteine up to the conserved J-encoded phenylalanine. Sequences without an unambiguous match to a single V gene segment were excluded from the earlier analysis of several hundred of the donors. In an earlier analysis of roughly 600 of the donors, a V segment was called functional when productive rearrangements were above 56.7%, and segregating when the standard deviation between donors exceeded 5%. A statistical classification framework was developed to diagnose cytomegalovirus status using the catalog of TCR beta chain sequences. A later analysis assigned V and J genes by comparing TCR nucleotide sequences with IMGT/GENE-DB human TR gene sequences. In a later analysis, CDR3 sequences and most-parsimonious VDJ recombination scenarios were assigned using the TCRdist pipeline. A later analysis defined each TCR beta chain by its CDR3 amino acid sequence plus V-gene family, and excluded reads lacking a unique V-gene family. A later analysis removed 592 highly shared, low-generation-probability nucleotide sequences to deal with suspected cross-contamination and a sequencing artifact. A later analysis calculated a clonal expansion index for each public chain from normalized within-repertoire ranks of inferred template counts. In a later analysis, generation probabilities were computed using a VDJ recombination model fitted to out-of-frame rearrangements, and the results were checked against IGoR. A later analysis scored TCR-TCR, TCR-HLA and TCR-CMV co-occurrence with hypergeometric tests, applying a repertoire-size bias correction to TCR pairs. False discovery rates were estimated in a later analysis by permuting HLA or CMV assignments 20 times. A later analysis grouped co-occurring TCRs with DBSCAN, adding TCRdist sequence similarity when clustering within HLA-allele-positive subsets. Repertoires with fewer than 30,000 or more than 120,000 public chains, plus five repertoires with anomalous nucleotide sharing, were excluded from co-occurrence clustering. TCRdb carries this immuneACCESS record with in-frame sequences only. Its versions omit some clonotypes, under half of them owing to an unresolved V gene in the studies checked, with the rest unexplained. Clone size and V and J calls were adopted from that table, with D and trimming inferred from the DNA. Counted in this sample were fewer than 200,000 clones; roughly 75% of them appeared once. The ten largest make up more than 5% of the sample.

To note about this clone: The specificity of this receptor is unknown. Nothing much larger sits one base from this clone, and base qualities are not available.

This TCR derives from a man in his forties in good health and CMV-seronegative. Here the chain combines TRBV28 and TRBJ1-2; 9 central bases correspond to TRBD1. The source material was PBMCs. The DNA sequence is TGTGCCAGCACTGAACAGGGGGCGCGAGACTATGGCTACACCTTC. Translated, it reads CASTEQGARDYGYTF.